This T cell receptor beta chain appears in the sequencing data of a study of CD8 T cells in Susac syndrome. Of note for this clonotype: The junction departs from the called germline gene at one end, perhaps through a read error.

This CDR3 spans 17 amino acids. CDR1 is LGHNA, CDR2 YNFKEQ, per germline. Random hexamers were used to reverse transcribe an amount of about 0.45 to 1 ug RNA. TCRdb reanalysed the immunoSEQ multiplex PCR reads using MiXCR and keeps one entry per CDR3 protein. The sample lists 330,000 or so distinct CDR3 sequences, approximately 89% occurring once. The origin of this receptor is a human donor with multiple sclerosis. The V call is TRBV4-2, the J call TRBJ2-7; 10 positions match TRBD2. Source material: CD8+ T cells from PBMCs. Written as DNA, the CDR3 is TGTGCCAGCAGCCAAGATTCTCAGCGGGAGGGCTCCCACGAGCAGTACTTC. As protein: CASSQDSQREGSHEQYF.